The next 15 T cell receptor beta chains were all read from a single sample in a study of cytotoxic CD8 clonotypes in ibrutinib-treated CLL. TCRdb's table, derived via immunoSEQ multiplex PCR, lists solely in-frame clones and lacks some. The sample consists of around 200,000 clones, 79% of them appearing once. The specimen was PBMCs, collected after 12 months of ibrutinib treatment. The receptor set was obtained from a human donor with chronic lymphocytic leukemia.

This CDR3 is CAWSVSGPGELFF. DNA of the CDR3: TGTGCCTGGAGTGTCTCTGGGCCCGGGGAGCTGTTTTTT. The chain carries TRBV30 and TRBJ2-2; no firm D call. The CDR3 covers 13 residues. CDR1 is GTSNPN, CDR2 SVGIG, per germline (reference sequence). The V gene lost 0 bases and the J gene lost 6 bases, with 8 bases spanning the gap.

The chain links TRBV19 to TRBJ2-3, with 8 bases identical to TRBD1. Trimming cost V 5 bases and J 4 bases; bases outside gene matches: 5. The germline V gene has CDR1 LNHDA and CDR2 SQIVND (reference sequence). There are 14 residues in the CDR3. Here the CDR3 DNA reads TGTGCCAGTAGTTACCGACAGGGGTCAGATACGCAGTATTTT. Amino acid sequence: CASSYRQGSDTQYF.

This chain joins TRBV5-4 and TRBJ2-5; D is unresolved. Germline V CDR1 and CDR2: SGHNT, YYREEE (reference sequence). Trimming cost V 2 bases and J 3 bases, with 2 bases left between them. The CDR3 totals 11 residues. The CDR3 is CASSLEETQYF. DNA of the CDR3: TGTGCCAGCAGCTTAGAAGAGACCCAGTACTTC.

A few counts support this clone. This chain joins TRBV15 and TRBJ2-3; D possibly corresponds to TRBD1 (6 bases). CDR3 length equals 21 residues. The V end was cut by 1 base, the J end by 0 bases, with 26 bases between. Germline V CDR1 and CDR2: LNHNV, YYDKDF (reference sequence). The CDR3 DNA reads TGTGCCACCAGCAGAGGTGGAGGTGGCAGGGGCCGACCACCTAGCACAGATACGCAGTATTTT. Encoded protein: CATSRGGGGRGRPPSTDTQYF.

This chain connects TRBV11-3 to TRBJ2-7; the match to TRBD2 covers 8 bases. CDR3 length: 14 residues. The germline V gene has CDR1 SGHNT and CDR2 YENEEA. Germline trimming cut 5 bases from V and 2 bases from J; bases unmatched to any gene: 5. This chain's CDR3 is CASSITSGPYEQYF. The CDR3 DNA reads TGTGCCAGCAGCATCACTAGCGGCCCCTACGAGCAGTACTTC.

This chain connects TRBV5-1 to TRBJ1-3, with TRBD1 as a possible D gene (5 bases). CDR1 is SGHRS, CDR2 YFSETQ, per germline. V was pared by 0 bases and J by 7 bases, with 14 bases between. The CDR3 is 15 residues long. The CDR3 region has the DNA TGCGCCAGCAGCTTGGGGGGCAGCGCAGGGAACACCATATATTTT. It encodes CASSLGGSAGNTIYF.

The rearrangement links TRBV27 to TRBJ1-4; D uncertain. V was pared by 7 bases and J by 0 bases, with 9 bases between. Germline assignment: CDR1 MNHEY and CDR2 SMNVEV (reference sequence). There are 14 residues in the CDR3. CDR3 amino acids: CASMGAATNEKLFF. CDR3 bases: TGTGCCAGCATGGGTGCCGCAACTAATGAAAAACTGTTTTTT.

About this clone itself: The same CDR3 is also encoded by other DNA sequences in this sample. The chain joins TRBV5-4 to TRBJ2-5; D may be TRBD2 (5 bases). The CDR3 contains 13 residues. Trimming took 0 bases from V and 5 from J, leaving 8 bases between them. Germline CDR1 SGHNT, CDR2 YYREEE (reference sequence). CDR3 nucleotide sequence: TGTGCCAGCAGCTTGGGTGGCGGGGAGACCCAGTACTTC. As protein: CASSLGGGETQYF.

This rearrangement joins TRBV11-3 to TRBJ2-2; 11 bases match TRBD1. Per the germline V gene, CDR1 is SGHNT and CDR2 is YENEEA. J was trimmed by 7 bases and V by 5 bases; bases with no gene match: 12. This CDR3 comprises 17 residues. The CDR3, as DNA: TGTGCCAGCAGCACCCGCGCCGGACAGGGGGCGAGCGGGGAGCTGTTTTTT. Encoded protein: CASSTRAGQGASGELFF.

The rearrangement links TRBV5-1 to TRBJ2-2, with a possible D match to TRBD2 (7 bases). The CDR3 loop spans 17 amino acids. CDR1 is SGHRS and CDR2 is YFSETQ in the germline V gene. The ends were cut back, 4 bases at V and 1 base at J, with 17 bases in the middle. The CDR3 nucleotides are TGCGCCAGCAGCCGGGGGCTAGCGGTAATGAACACCGGGGAGCTGTTTTTT. Translation gives CASSRGLAVMNTGELFF. The full variable domain, its missing parts supplied by reference TRBV5-1 and TRBJ2-2, is KAGVTQTPRYLIKTRGQQVTLSCSPISGHRSVSWYQQTPGQGLQFLFEYFSETQRNKGNFPGRFSGRQFSNSRSEMNVSTLELGDSALYLCASSRGLAVMNTGELFFGEGSRLTVL.

The CDR3 sequence is CASSYSKLQGTDTQYF. In DNA, the CDR3 is TGTGCCAGCAGTTACTCGAAGTTGCAGGGCACAGATACGCAGTATTTT. The chain employs TRBV6-5 and TRBJ2-3; D call uncertain. Germline V gene sequence: CDR1 MNHEY, CDR2 SVGAGI. The CDR3 has 16 residues. V lost 0 bases, J lost 1 base, and 11 bases lay in between.

This clone was counted a few times. The rearrangement links TRBV4-1 to TRBJ1-2; D is unresolved. The CDR3 length is 14 residues. The germline V gene has CDR1 MGHRA and CDR2 YSYEKL. V lost 4 bases to trimming and J lost 4 bases, with 13 bases between them. In DNA form, the CDR3 reads TGCGCCAGCAGCCGTCCCGACACCTTCTATGGCTACACCTTC. Amino acids: CASSRPDTFYGYTF.

In this sample, this clone turned up once. The V and J genes are TRBV6-5 and TRBJ1-3; D gene uncertain. V was pared by 2 bases and J by 4 bases, with 12 bases between. The V gene's germline CDR1 is MNHEY and CDR2 SVGAGI. There are 15 residues in the CDR3. CDR3 nucleotide sequence: TGTGCCAGCAGTTACACGGGATCGGGAGGAAACACCATATATTTT. This encodes CASSYTGSGGNTIYF.

This chain connects TRBV29-1 to TRBJ1-1; D is perhaps TRBD1 (6 bases). The CDR3 is 15 residues long. In germline, CDR1 is SQVTM, CDR2 ANQGSEA. V lost 3 bases and J 1 base, leaving 15 bases between the germline ends. This CDR3 is CSVEASGERNTEAFF. The CDR3 region has the DNA TGCAGCGTTGAGGCGTCAGGGGAGAGGAACACTGAAGCTTTCTTT.

This clone is categorized as medium-sized. This chain joins TRBV13 and TRBJ1-2, with TRBD1 matching over 7 bases. The germline V gene encodes CDR1 PRHDT and CDR2 FYEKMQ (reference sequence). V shed 5 bases and J 1 base; nucleotides not matched to a gene: 7. The CDR3 runs to 15 residues. The CDR3 DNA reads as TGTGCCAGCAGCCACAGGGGACTATTTAACTATGGCTACACCTTC. The encoded protein is CASSHRGLFNYGYTF.